The rows below give T cell receptor beta chains drawn from one sample of a study of T cells in Graves' hyperthyroidism and ophthalmopathy. TCRdb redid the calling of the multiplex PCR reads with MiXCR, one entry per CDR3 protein. The sample carries 550,000 to 700,000 distinct CDR3 sequences, under 15% recorded once. The sequenced material came from blood. All receptors come from a woman aged 40 to 49 with Graves' ophthalmopathy. The CDR3 runs from the conserved cysteine through the conserved F or W. The D gene is left open where the match is weak. Size values are once, few and many counts, or a class for expanded clones, and some rows have none.

j_call: TRBJ1-2; clone_size: few; d_call: NA; v_call: TRBV5-5; cdr3_aa: CASSLGSGSLYGYTF
j_call: TRBJ1-1; clone_size: many; d_call: TRBD1; v_call: TRBV6-2/TRBV6-3; cdr3_aa: CASRRGQTNTEAFF
j_call: TRBJ1-1; clone_size: many; d_call: NA; v_call: TRBV12-3/TRBV12-4; cdr3_aa: CASRRQALNTEAFF
j_call: TRBJ2-5; clone_size: few; d_call: TRBD2; v_call: TRBV2; cdr3_aa: CASKGSGLAGFLETQYF
j_call: TRBJ2-7; clone_size: NA; d_call: TRBD2; v_call: TRBV9; cdr3_aa: CASSVGVTSGNAYEQYF
j_call: TRBJ1-3; clone_size: many; d_call: NA; v_call: TRBV12-3/TRBV12-4; cdr3_aa: CASSITVSGNTIYF
j_call: TRBJ2-5; clone_size: NA; d_call: NA; v_call: TRBV6-1; cdr3_aa: CASSERAGQETQYF
j_call: TRBJ2-7; clone_size: NA; d_call: TRBD1; v_call: TRBV6-5; cdr3_aa: CVSSYARDRGHEQYF
j_call: TRBJ2-2; clone_size: many; d_call: NA; v_call: TRBV2; cdr3_aa: CASRDSTGELFF
j_call: TRBJ1-1; clone_size: many; d_call: NA; v_call: TRBV7-9; cdr3_aa: CASRRDLNTEAFF
j_call: TRBJ2-7; clone_size: few; d_call: TRBD1; v_call: TRBV5-1; cdr3_aa: CASSLAIWGQRHEQYF
j_call: TRBJ2-5; clone_size: few; d_call: NA; v_call: TRBV18; cdr3_aa: CASSPPVELETQYF
j_call: TRBJ1-2; clone_size: many; d_call: TRBD1; v_call: TRBV6-2/TRBV6-3; cdr3_aa: CASTPAGTGDGYTF
j_call: TRBJ2-7; clone_size: many; d_call: NA; v_call: TRBV4-2; cdr3_aa: CASSQEKRQQYF
j_call: TRBJ1-1; clone_size: many; d_call: NA; v_call: TRBV7-2; cdr3_aa: CASSSDRTMNTEAFF
j_call: TRBJ2-7; clone_size: many; d_call: TRBD2; v_call: TRBV28; cdr3_aa: CASSSPLSGRPYEQYF
j_call: TRBJ1-2; clone_size: many; d_call: TRBD1; v_call: TRBV20-1; cdr3_aa: CSASRDSSLYDRGYTF
j_call: TRBJ2-2; clone_size: few; d_call: TRBD1; v_call: TRBV19; cdr3_aa: CASTRTGASTGELFF
j_call: TRBJ2-5; clone_size: NA; d_call: TRBD1; v_call: TRBV28; cdr3_aa: CASSFAGQGFEETQYF
j_call: TRBJ1-5; clone_size: many; d_call: NA; v_call: TRBV6-2/TRBV6-3; cdr3_aa: CASSPGLYSNQPQHF
j_call: TRBJ2-7; clone_size: few; d_call: TRBD2; v_call: TRBV20-1; cdr3_aa: CSARPEELRGAYEQYF
j_call: TRBJ2-5; clone_size: few; d_call: TRBD2; v_call: TRBV12-3/TRBV12-4; cdr3_aa: CASSHRLAQETQYF
j_call: TRBJ2-2; clone_size: many; d_call: TRBD2; v_call: TRBV6-1; cdr3_aa: CASNIGLANTGELFF
j_call: TRBJ1-1; clone_size: many; d_call: NA; v_call: TRBV5-4; cdr3_aa: CASSPRGGNMNTEAFF
j_call: TRBJ1-5; clone_size: few; d_call: NA; v_call: TRBV4-1; cdr3_aa: CASSQDLQSRGGGQPQHF
j_call: TRBJ1-1; clone_size: many; d_call: NA; v_call: TRBV7-3; cdr3_aa: CASSPSTSNTEAFF
j_call: TRBJ2-5; clone_size: many; d_call: NA; v_call: TRBV19; cdr3_aa: CASNAGEWETQYF
j_call: TRBJ2-5; clone_size: many; d_call: NA; v_call: TRBV15; cdr3_aa: CATSIARGQETQYF
j_call: TRBJ2-7; clone_size: many; d_call: TRBD1; v_call: TRBV27; cdr3_aa: CASSRDRGRREQYF
j_call: TRBJ2-7; clone_size: many; d_call: TRBD2; v_call: TRBV15; cdr3_aa: CATSRETGGGEQYF
j_call: TRBJ1-5; clone_size: many; d_call: NA; v_call: TRBV5-1; cdr3_aa: CASSLGGNNQPQHF
j_call: TRBJ2-7; clone_size: NA; d_call: NA; v_call: TRBV4-1; cdr3_aa: CASSQNRASGEQYF
j_call: TRBJ2-7; clone_size: many; d_call: TRBD2; v_call: TRBV12-3/TRBV12-4; cdr3_aa: CASSLVGLAWEQYF
j_call: TRBJ1-2; clone_size: many; d_call: NA; v_call: TRBV28; cdr3_aa: CATRTGWRYGYTF
j_call: TRBJ2-7; clone_size: NA; d_call: TRBD2; v_call: TRBV20-1; cdr3_aa: CSASGLAGSGYEQYF
j_call: TRBJ2-7; clone_size: few; d_call: TRBD2; v_call: TRBV5-1; cdr3_aa: CASSVRLAGGLEQYF
j_call: TRBJ2-5; clone_size: many; d_call: TRBD1; v_call: TRBV6-5; cdr3_aa: CASTEGGTGLTQYF
j_call: TRBJ1-5; clone_size: many; d_call: NA; v_call: TRBV7-8; cdr3_aa: CASSLAISNQPQHF
j_call: TRBJ2-7; clone_size: many; d_call: NA; v_call: TRBV2; cdr3_aa: CASIGKFYEQYF
j_call: TRBJ1-2; clone_size: few; d_call: NA; v_call: TRBV7-2; cdr3_aa: CASSLRQDGYTF
j_call: TRBJ1-2; clone_size: many; d_call: NA; v_call: TRBV30; cdr3_aa: CAWRSTDRNYGYTF
j_call: TRBJ2-7; clone_size: many; d_call: TRBD1; v_call: TRBV24-1; cdr3_aa: CATSDLGDRGSGCYEQYF
j_call: TRBJ2-7; clone_size: few; d_call: NA; v_call: TRBV18; cdr3_aa: CASSPSRALYEQYF
j_call: TRBJ1-3; clone_size: many; d_call: TRBD1; v_call: TRBV6-1; cdr3_aa: CASRLTGSNGNTIYF
j_call: TRBJ2-7; clone_size: many; d_call: TRBD1; v_call: TRBV12-3/TRBV12-4; cdr3_aa: CASSSRQGFEQYF
j_call: TRBJ1-5; clone_size: NA; d_call: NA; v_call: TRBV10-3; cdr3_aa: CAISEVRWGQPQHF
j_call: TRBJ2-5; clone_size: NA; d_call: NA; v_call: TRBV7-2; cdr3_aa: CASSSRAGPQETQYF
j_call: TRBJ1-1; clone_size: few; d_call: NA; v_call: TRBV20-1; cdr3_aa: CSAPGSATLNTEAFF
j_call: TRBJ2-5; clone_size: many; d_call: TRBD1; v_call: TRBV29-1; cdr3_aa: CSALRGRETQYF